The clone carrying this TCR beta chain was detected only once. No antigen is known for it. This entry is derived from a study of OX40 agonist ivuxolimab in advanced cancers. Study-level information: It was ivuxolimab, an agonistic anti-OX40 (CD134) antibody, that patients were treated with.

General study points: Expansion of clones was among the lowest in partial responders at 0.1-3.0 mg/kg. CD4+ and CD8+ blood T cells expanded clonally by week 6 at 0.1 to 3.0 mg/kg.

The germline V gene has CDR1 SGHRS and CDR2 YFSETQ. V lost 4 bases to trimming and J lost 0 bases, with 17 bases between them. The CDR3 covers 16 residues. Autoimmune disease history or systemic immunosuppression was exclusionary. Profiling relied on immunoSEQ multiplex PCR, and the TCRdb table lists in-frame clones only, not all of them. The repertoire holds fewer than 14,000 clones, with around 74% as singletons. Sequenced here: CD4+ or CD8+ T cells sorted from blood, sampled in a trial of the OX40 agonist ivuxolimab. The chain couples TRBV5-1 to TRBJ2-7; D is perhaps TRBD2 (6 bases). This TCR was sampled from an adult with an advanced solid tumor such as melanoma, head and neck, liver or kidney cancer. The CDR3, as DNA: TGCGCCAGCAGCCCGCCGGGACTCTCAAGCTCCTACGAGCAGTACTTC. This sequence encodes CASSPPGLSSSYEQYF.